The 25 T cell receptor beta chains listed next were all sequenced from one sample in a study of blood T cell repertoires in COVID-19. Only in-frame clones appear in the TCRdb table, and some are missing; sequencing was by immunoSEQ multiplex PCR. The table has 330,000 or so clones, roughly 90% seen once. The sample consisted of peripheral blood. The receptors shown here come from a man aged 30 to 45 with COVID-19, enrolled during active disease.

This chain uses TRBV7-5 with TRBJ2-7; the DNA was not used to check the table's D call, TRBD1. TRBV7-5 is a pseudogene. The CDR3 runs 16 residues. In nucleotides, the CDR3 is TGTGCCAGAAGCCTCAAGGACAGGGGCAGGGGTTACGAGCAGTACTTC. As protein: CARSLKDRGRGYEQYF.

This sequence joins TRBV7-9 and TRBJ2-1; 7 nucleotides line up with TRBD2. CDR3 size: 15 residues. The V and J ends lost 0 bases and 9 bases, in that order; junction bases with no gene match: 8. Germline CDR1 and CDR2: SEHNR and FQNEAQ (reference sequence). The CDR3 sequence is CASSLAYAGAGEQFF. CDR3 in DNA: TGTGCCAGCAGCTTAGCGTATGCGGGAGCTGGTGAGCAGTTCTTC. Using reference TRBV7-9 and TRBJ2-1 for the parts outside the CDR3, the full variable domain is DTGVSQNPRHKITKRGQNVTFRCDPISEHNRLYWYRQTLGQGPEFLTYFQNEAQLEKSRLLSDRFSAERPKGSFSTLEIQRTEQGDSAMYLCASSLAYAGAGEQFFGPGTRLTVL.

The chain uses TRBV19 and TRBJ1-2, with 10 bases that match TRBD1. Germline loops: CDR1 LNHDA, CDR2 SQIVND (reference sequence). This CDR3 contains 12 residues. The V segment lost 8 bases and the J segment 6 bases; nucleotides outside the gene matches: 3. CDR3 amino acids: CASRQGANGYTF. In DNA, the CDR3 is TGTGCCAGTCGACAGGGGGCAAATGGCTACACCTTC. Full variable domain (remainder filled in from reference TRBV19 and TRBJ1-2): DGGITQSPKYLFRKEGQNVTLSCEQNLNHDAMYWYRQDPGQGLRLIYYSQIVNDFQKGDIAEGYSVSREKKESFPLTVTSAQKNPTAFYLCASRQGANGYTFGSGTRLTVV.

This chain joins TRBV4-1 and TRBJ2-7, with 8 bases that match TRBD1. The CDR3 loop spans 12 amino acids. Germline V CDR1 and CDR2: MGHRA, YSYEKL. V was clipped by 1 base and J by 7 bases; unmatched bases: 0. CDR3 DNA sequence: TGCGCCAGCAGCCAAGGGGACAGGGAGCAGTACTTC. Translated, it gives CASSQGDREQYF.

The chain couples TRBV7-9 to TRBJ2-5; no reliable D call. The V end lost 1 base, the J end lost 5 bases, and 5 bases lay between the germline ends. The germline CDR1 and CDR2 sequences are SEHNR and FQNEAQ (reference sequence). The CDR3 contains 12 residues. DNA for the CDR3: TGTGCCAGCAGCTTAGTACTTGAGACCCAGTACTTC. Its translation: CASSLVLETQYF.

The chain employs TRBV18 and TRBJ1-5, with D tentatively TRBD1 (5 bases). Trimming pared 3 bases from V and 6 bases from J, leaving 15 bases between. Germline V gene lookup returns CDR1 KGHSH and CDR2 LQKENI. The CDR3 spans 15 residues. The CDR3 here is CASSPESGIGQPQHF. CDR3 sequence (DNA): TGTGCCAGCTCACCCGAATCAGGGATCGGTCAGCCCCAGCATTTT.

The chain has TRBV5-4 and TRBJ1-2; D is ambiguous. The CDR3 length is 14 residues. The germline V gene encodes CDR1 SGHNT and CDR2 YYREEE (reference sequence). V dropped 0 bases and J dropped 0 bases, with 6 bases sitting between them. CDR3 nucleotide sequence: TGTGCCAGCAGCTTGGCCCAATCTAACTATGGCTACACCTTC. This translates into CASSLAQSNYGYTF.

The chain is built from TRBV19 and TRBJ2-1, with TRBD2 matching over 7 bases. Germline-derived CDR1 and CDR2 are LNHDA and SQIVND (reference sequence). The CDR3 covers 15 residues. The junction had 4 bases not matched to a gene; V was cut back by 5 bases and J by 0 bases. In DNA, the CDR3 is TGTGCCAGTAGTGCGACTAGCTCCTCCTACAATGAGCAGTTCTTC. It specifies CASSATSSSYNEQFF.

This chain joins TRBV2 and TRBJ1-3, with TRBD1 as a possible D gene (5 bases). The germline V gene has CDR1 SNHLY and CDR2 FYNNEI. V was trimmed by 0 bases and J by 0 bases, leaving 12 bases between them. The length of the CDR3 is 17 residues. CDR3 coding DNA: TGTGCCAGCAGTGAAGCGGGGGGACTTAGCTCTGGAAACACCATATATTTT. It codes for CASSEAGGLSSGNTIYF.

This rearrangement joins TRBV10-3 to TRBJ1-1; TRBD1 might be the D (5 bases). CDR1 is ENHRY and CDR2 is SYGVKD in the germline V gene. The CDR3 totals 14 residues. Trimming shortened V by 3 bases and J by 6 bases, and 14 bases separated the two germline ends. CDR3 residues: CAISEGAPGAEAFF. The CDR3 DNA is TGTGCCATCAGTGAAGGGGCCCCGGGAGCTGAAGCTTTCTTT.

This chain uses TRBV2 with TRBJ1-2, with TRBD1 matching 8 bases. Germline values: CDR1 SNHLY, CDR2 FYNNEI. With V trimmed by 7 bases and J by 8 bases, 15 bases remained unmatched. There are 15 residues in the CDR3. CDR3 sequence (DNA): TGTGCCAGCACCATGGCCCTGGACAGGGTGAGGGGCTACACCTTC. Amino acid sequence: CASTMALDRVRGYTF.

This rearrangement joins TRBV2 to TRBJ1-4; a weak D match, TRBD1 (5 bases). Looked up from germline, CDR1 is SNHLY and CDR2 is FYNNEI. The CDR3 runs 16 residues. Trimming left V 2 bases short and J 9 bases short, with 19 bases between. The CDR3 coding sequence is TGTGCCAGCAGTGAAATTTCGGGAGGGCAGGGACAAAAACTGTTTTTT. Encoded protein: CASSEISGGQGQKLFF.

The chain links TRBV19 to TRBJ1-2; TRBD1 aligns across 8 bases. The CDR3 sequence is 15 residues long. V was clipped by 7 bases and J by 4 bases; unmatched bases: 11. The germline CDR1 and CDR2 sequences are LNHDA and SQIVND (reference sequence). This CDR3 is CASTPRTGTGYGYTF. The CDR3 DNA follows: TGTGCCAGTACCCCGAGGACAGGGACCGGCTATGGCTACACCTTC.

The sample holds a few counts of this clone. The V call is TRBV27, the J call TRBJ2-1, with 7 positions matching TRBD1. With 2 bases clipped from V and 3 bases from J, the junction kept 7 bases outside the gene matches. This CDR3 region has 16 residues. Germline V gives CDR1 MNHEY, CDR2 SMNVEV (reference sequence). CDR3 sequence: CASSLNARGFYNEQFF. The CDR3 nucleotides are TGTGCCAGCAGTTTAAACGCCAGGGGGTTCTACAATGAGCAGTTCTTC.

This clone appeared a few times. This rearrangement joins TRBV5-4 to TRBJ1-3; 7 nucleotides agree with TRBD1. This CDR3 region has 16 residues. The junction had 9 bases not matched to a gene; V was cut back by 3 bases and J by 3 bases. Germline CDR1 and CDR2: SGHNT and YYREEE (reference sequence). The CDR3 loop is CASSSLDRDGGNTIYF. The DNA of the CDR3 is TGTGCCAGCAGCTCCCTCGACAGGGACGGTGGAAACACCATATATTTT.

The J gene is TRBJ2-2, the V gene TRBV28; 8 bases are a match to TRBD2. Looked up from germline, CDR1 is MDHEN and CDR2 is SYDVKM. This CDR3 has 17 residues. V gave up 5 bases and J gave up 6 bases; unmatched junction bases: 14. CDR3 region: CASSRTSPARGPGELFF. In nucleotides, the CDR3 is TGTGCCAGCAGTCGGACTAGCCCGGCCAGGGGACCCGGGGAGCTGTTTTTT.

This clone was observed once. V usage is TRBV6-2 or TRBV6-3 and J usage is TRBJ1-5; a possible D gene is TRBD1 (6 bases). The V and J ends lost 2 bases and 4 bases respectively, with 12 bases between them. CDR3 length: 15 amino acids. Germline V gene data show CDR1 as MNHEY and CDR2 as SVGEGT. CDR3 in amino acids: CASSYTGQPNQPQHF. CDR3 DNA: TGTGCCAGCAGTTACACCGGACAGCCAAATCAGCCCCAGCATTTT.

The V and J genes are TRBV24-1 and TRBJ1-2; tentative D call: TRBD1 (6 bases). Germline CDR1 reads KGHDR; CDR2 reads SFDVKD. The V gene lost 5 bases and the J gene lost 3 bases, with 12 bases spanning the gap. The CDR3 is 14 amino acids. The CDR3 bases are TGTGCCACCAGTGCTGGGGGCAGCGACTATGGCTACACCTTC. Its translation is CATSAGGSDYGYTF.

The chain employs TRBV5-1 and TRBJ2-1, with D hard to call. Trimming left V 0 bases short and J 12 bases short, with 13 bases between. CDR3 length: 13 residues. Germline V gene sequence: CDR1 SGHRS, CDR2 YFSETQ. The DNA for the CDR3 is TGCGCCAGCAGCTTGGGCGGAATGGATAGGCAGTTCTTC. This encodes CASSLGGMDRQFF.

This chain connects TRBV28 to TRBJ2-3; TRBD1 agrees at 7 bases. Germline V CDR1 and CDR2: MDHEN, SYDVKM. The CDR3 is made up of 13 amino acids. Trimming cost V 11 bases and J 3 bases; bases outside gene matches: 8. CDR3 sequence reads: CAPWAGGTDTQYF. As DNA, the CDR3 is TGTGCCCCCTGGGCAGGGGGAACAGATACGCAGTATTTT.

The V and J genes are TRBV9 and TRBJ2-3; TRBD1 matches at 10 bases. There are 18 residues in the CDR3. The junction had 13 bases not matched to a gene; V was cut back by 0 bases and J by 6 bases. Germline V CDR1 and CDR2: SGDLS, YYNGEE. Written as DNA, the CDR3 is TGTGCCAGCAGCGTAGGGGGAGTTGGGACAGGGGTACTGGATACGCAGTATTTT. Residues: CASSVGGVGTGVLDTQYF.

The V gene is TRBV24-1, the J gene TRBJ1-2; D gene unclear. CDR1 and CDR2 from the germline V gene are KGHDR and SFDVKD. Trimming pared 2 bases from V and 4 bases from J, leaving 10 bases between. The CDR3 has 14 residues. The DNA of the CDR3 is TGTGCCACCAGTGATTCAGTGTTTCCCTATGGCTACACCTTC. Its protein is CATSDSVFPYGYTF.

The CDR3 DNA sequence: TGTGCCAGCAGCCAAGATGCGAGTAGCAATCAGCCCCAGCATTTT. It translates to CASSQDASSNQPQHF. The V gene is TRBV3-1 (or the pseudogene TRBV3-2), the J gene TRBJ1-5; D remains ambiguous. The CDR3 has 15 amino acids. Per the germline V gene, CDR1 is LGHDT and CDR2 is YNNKEL (reference sequence). V gave up 0 bases and J gave up 0 bases, with 6 bases separating them.

The chain recombines TRBV19 with TRBJ1-1; D is uncertain. This CDR3 has 15 residues. The V and J ends lost 10 bases and 0 bases respectively, with 18 bases between them. Per the germline V gene, CDR1 is LNHDA and CDR2 is SQIVND (reference sequence). CDR3: CATTMTLSLNTEAFF. The CDR3 coding sequence is TGTGCCACCACTATGACGTTATCCTTGAACACTGAAGCTTTCTTT.

The gene calls are TRBV2 and TRBJ1-2; 8 bases match TRBD1. CDR3 length: 14 residues. Germline-derived CDR1 and CDR2 are SNHLY and FYNNEI. V was pared by 1 base and J by 8 bases, with 6 bases of the junction left unmatched. The CDR3 DNA reads as TGTGCCAGCAGTGAAGAGACAGGGGTCGGGGGCTACACCTTC. Encoded protein: CASSEETGVGGYTF.